This paragraph reports one TCR beta chain. Germline V gene lookup returns CDR1 MGHDK and CDR2 SYGVNS. V lost 6 bases, J lost 1 base, and 7 bases stayed unmatched. This CDR3 comprises 16 residues. Profiling relied on immunoSEQ multiplex PCR, and the TCRdb table lists in-frame clones only, not all of them. The table shows more than 50,000 clones, with more than 80% occurring only once. The sample comes from a study of OX40 agonist ivuxolimab in advanced cancers. The chain combines TRBV25-1 with TRBJ1-3; 9 nucleotides line up with TRBD1. Sequenced material: CD4+ or CD8+ T cells sorted from blood, taken in a trial of the OX40 agonist ivuxolimab. The TCR was taken from an adult with an advanced solid tumor such as melanoma, head and neck, liver or kidney cancer. CDR3 bases: TGTGCCAGCAGAGCACTCGGGACAGGGTCTGGAAACACCATATATTTT. Its protein is CASRALGTGSGNTIYF. Full variable domain (outside the CDR3, taken from reference TRBV25-1 and TRBJ1-3): EADIYQTPRYLVIGTGKKITLECSQTMGHDKMYWYQQDPGMELHLIHYSYGVNSTEKGDLSSESTVSRIRTEHFPLTLESARPSHTSQYLCASRALGTGSGNTIYFGEGSWLTVV.